This T cell receptor (beta chain) emerged from a study of response to subunit inactivated influenza vaccine. This CDR3 has 15 amino acids. From germline, CDR1 is SEHNR and CDR2 FQNEAQ (reference sequence). The germline V and J ends were trimmed by 5 bases and 1 base, with 14 bases remaining between them. This clonotype was seen only a few times. TCRdb re-called the RT-PCR reads with MiXCR, one entry per CDR3 protein. This sample has hundreds of thousands of distinct CDR3 sequences, with 11% found just once. A further study also used this sample, focusing on T cells expressing NK-cell markers. That work contributes: Scientists made TCR beta cDNA using 5'RACE template switching with UMIs. NKG2C+ dominant clonotypes from several donors made up about 1.0-7.5% of CD8+ T cells. Certain NKG2C+ T cell clones were expanded, and their HCMV specificity remained unclear.

J is TRBJ1-1 and V is TRBV7-9; D not certain. Material: PBMCs from blood, obtained on the day of vaccination. The clonotype originates from a man aged 50 to 60 who received an inactivated influenza vaccine. This CDR3 is CASSPPSIGNTEAFF. CDR3 DNA: TGTGCCAGCAGCCCCCCTTCGATTGGGAACACTGAAGCTTTCTTT.